This TCR beta chain derives from a study of blood T cell repertoires in COVID-19. About the research overall: PBMCs, B-cell-depleted T cells, or T cells provided the cDNA or gDNA that made up the material.

In the original workflow: By means of reference gene primer amplification, nucleated cell counts were estimated. Profiled with immunoSEQ multiplex PCR; TCRdb holds only in-frame clones, not every one. The V and J calls and clone size were taken over from that table, and D and trimming were inferred from the DNA. The profile shows about 88,000 clones, more than 70% of them singletons. This clone was detected once. The sample taken for sequencing was peripheral blood. This receptor was identified in a woman of 80 years or more with acute or convalescent COVID-19.

This chain's CDR3 is CASSQEMFGESAYTEAFF. The CDR3 DNA reads as TGCGCCAGCAGCCAAGAGATGTTCGGGGAGTCGGCGTACACTGAAGCTTTCTTT. The V and J genes are TRBV4-1 and TRBJ1-1; D is uncertain. Germline V gives CDR1 MGHRA, CDR2 YSYEKL. There are 18 residues in the CDR3. The V gene lost 0 bases and the J gene lost 3 bases, with 20 bases spanning the gap.